This TCR beta chain was found in a study of blood T cells in healthy people across ages. General study points: More naive CD4+ cells and higher diversity marked long-lived donors relative to aged donors.

This clonotype came up a few times. What it binds is unknown. Trimming took 0 bases from V and 1 from J, leaving 17 bases between them. There are 18 residues in the CDR3. Germline CDR1 is LNHNV and CDR2 is YYDKDF (reference sequence). For the second PCR, which ran for about 7 to 11 cycles, a sample-barcoded 5' primer and a J-beta primer mix were used. TCRdb reprocessed the 5' RACE reads with MiXCR, giving one entry per CDR3 protein. The sample lists roughly 1 million distinct CDR3 sequences; about 23% were seen once. Another study also made use of these data, one on T cells of mothers and their children. That paper adds: For related and unrelated pairs alike, thymic selection shapes TCR recombination output similarly.

The origin of this receptor is a girl aged 2-9 years in good health. Sequencing input: blood. V and J are TRBV15 and TRBJ2-3; D is unclear. CDR3 in amino acids: CATSRDSMMAYGTDTQYF. In DNA form, the CDR3 reads TGTGCCACCAGCAGAGATTCGATGATGGCCTACGGCACAGATACGCAGTATTTT.